These 24 T cell receptor beta chains were sequenced from one sample in a study of identifying expanded T cells in peripheral blood. Profiled with immunoSEQ multiplex PCR; TCRdb holds only in-frame clones, not every one. The sample has approximately 110,000 clones; around 89% are singletons. Sequencing was done on a sample of blood. These receptors all stem from a person between 18 and 70 years old in good health.

The count of this clone is one. The rearrangement links TRBV11-3 to TRBJ2-1; a weak D match, TRBD1 (5 bases). Trimming pared 3 bases from V and 0 bases from J, leaving 9 bases between. CDR1 is SGHNT, CDR2 YENEEA, per germline. The CDR3 runs 15 residues. The CDR3 sequence: CASSLGLTSYNEQFF. The CDR3 nucleotides are TGTGCCAGCAGCTTGGGGCTAACCTCCTACAATGAGCAGTTCTTC.

A single count supports this clone. The rearrangement joins TRBV2 to TRBJ2-5; a possible D gene is TRBD1 (6 bases). The CDR3 has 14 amino acids. The germline V gene encodes CDR1 SNHLY and CDR2 FYNNEI. Deletions cut 3 bases from V and 1 base from J, with 9 bases between. The CDR3: CASSDRTAQETQYF. CDR3 coding DNA: TGTGCCAGCAGTGACCGGACAGCCCAAGAGACCCAGTACTTC. Full variable domain (rest looked up from reference TRBV2 and TRBJ2-5): EPEVTQTPSHQVTQMGQEVILRCVPISNHLYFYWYRQILGQKVEFLVSFYNNEISEKSEIFDDQFSVERPDGSNFTLKIRSTKLEDSAMYFCASSDRTAQETQYFGPGTRLLVL.

The chain combines TRBV7-2 with TRBJ2-5; the D gene is possibly TRBD2 (5 bases). The V end was cut by 3 bases, the J end by 5 bases, with 10 bases between. Germline values: CDR1 SGHTA, CDR2 FQGNSA. The CDR3 has 13 amino acids. The CDR3 DNA sequence: TGTGCCAGCAGCTTCCGGGGAGTGGAGACCCAGTACTTC. Protein sequence: CASSFRGVETQYF.

The chain combines TRBV27 with TRBJ2-7, with 8 bases identical to TRBD1. Trimming took 6 bases from V and 3 from J; bases not matched to a gene: 7. Germline V gene sequence: CDR1 MNHEY, CDR2 SMNVEV (reference sequence). CDR3 length: 14 amino acids. The CDR3 region has the DNA TGTGCCAGCAGACCACTGGGACAGGTCTACGAGCAGTACTTC. Its translation: CASRPLGQVYEQYF.

The rearrangement uses TRBV27 and TRBJ1-5, with TRBD1 matching 7 bases. The trim removed 4 bases at V and 6 bases at J, leaving 6 bases unmatched. The CDR3 covers 14 residues. Germline CDR1 is MNHEY and CDR2 is SMNVEV (reference sequence). The CDR3 DNA reads TGTGCCAGCAGTTCACAGGGGCCCTTTCAGCCCCAGCATTTT. Translating it yields CASSSQGPFQPQHF.

The chain recombines TRBV10-2 with TRBJ1-5; D is perhaps TRBD1 (5 bases). In germline, CDR1 is WSHSY, CDR2 SAAADI. The CDR3 runs to 13 residues. V shed 4 bases and J shed 3 bases, with 7 bases lying between them. CDR3 residues: CASSGQFNQPQHF. The DNA of the CDR3 is TGCGCCAGCAGTGGACAGTTCAATCAGCCCCAGCATTTT.

The rearrangement links TRBV27 to TRBJ2-3; possibly TRBD1 for D (5 bases). V was trimmed by 3 bases and J by 4 bases, leaving 14 bases between them. This CDR3 region has 15 residues. Germline loops: CDR1 MNHEY, CDR2 SMNVEV (reference sequence). CDR3 DNA sequence: TGTGCCAGCAGTTTGTTGTCAGGGCTCGCAGATACGCAGTATTTT. It translates to CASSLLSGLADTQYF.

To note about this clone: At the DNA level, this CDR3 is encoded by other sequences in the same sample as well. This chain uses TRBV9 with TRBJ2-7, with 7 bases fitting TRBD1. This CDR3 is 14 amino acids long. Germline V gene lookup returns CDR1 SGDLS and CDR2 YYNGEE. Trimming took 4 bases from V and 2 from J; bases not matched to a gene: 6. Here the CDR3 reads CASSPGQGAYEQYF. CDR3 DNA: TGTGCCAGCAGCCCCGGTCAGGGGGCCTACGAGCAGTACTTC. Full variable domain (outside the CDR3, taken from reference TRBV9 and TRBJ2-7): DSGVTQTPKHLITATGQRVTLRCSPRSGDLSVYWYQQSLDQGLQFLIQYYNGEERAKGNILERFSAQQFPDLHSELNLSSLELGDSALYFCASSPGQGAYEQYFGPGTRLTVT.

The chain uses TRBV28 and TRBJ1-4; 7 bases fit TRBD1. Germline lookup yields CDR1 MDHEN and CDR2 SYDVKM. After removal of 5 bases from V and 7 bases from J, the junction contained 19 bases not matched to a gene. This CDR3 spans 18 amino acids. DNA for the CDR3: TGTGCCAGCAGTAGACCCCGCTTCCGAGGGGGCTTCAGTGAAAAACTGTTTTTT. Amino acid sequence: CASSRPRFRGGFSEKLFF.

The chain carries TRBV6-5 and TRBJ1-2, with D hard to call. Germline V CDR1 and CDR2: MNHEY, SVGAGI. V gave up 6 bases and J gave up 4 bases, with 18 bases separating them. CDR3 length: 15 amino acids. In DNA form, the CDR3 reads TGTGCCAGCAGCCCTTTCGGGGTCCTCTCCTATGGCTACACCTTC. It codes for CASSPFGVLSYGYTF.

The chain recombines TRBV2 with TRBJ2-5; weak D call: TRBD2 (5 bases). Trimming took 4 bases from V and 7 from J, leaving 10 bases between them. CDR3 length: 12 amino acids. The germline V gene has CDR1 SNHLY and CDR2 FYNNEI. CDR3 sequence (DNA): TGTGCCAGCAGTGCGGGCGCGGGGACCCAGTACTTC. Its translation is CASSAGAGTQYF.

This clone was seen only once. V is TRBV2 and J is TRBJ1-1; possible D gene TRBD1, 6 bases. The germline V and J ends were trimmed by 6 bases and 1 base, with 12 bases remaining between them. Germline CDR1 SNHLY, CDR2 FYNNEI. The CDR3 consists of 14 residues. CDR3 protein: CASRGRGANTEAFF. The CDR3 DNA reads TGTGCCAGCAGGGGAAGGGGGGCGAACACTGAAGCTTTCTTT.

The J gene is TRBJ2-7, the V gene TRBV7-2; either TRBD1 or TRBD2 may supply D (5 bases each). Trimming took 1 base from V and 3 from J, leaving 10 bases between them. CDR3 size: 14 residues. Germline assignment: CDR1 SGHTA and CDR2 FQGNSA. The CDR3 protein is CASSLVGRSYEQYF. CDR3 DNA: TGTGCCAGCAGCTTAGTGGGACGGAGCTACGAGCAGTACTTC.

This clone was counted a few times. The rearrangement links TRBV15 to TRBJ1-3; D gene unclear. Germline V gene sequence: CDR1 LNHNV, CDR2 YYDKDF (reference sequence). The CDR3 runs 14 residues. Trimming pared 2 bases from V and 8 bases from J, leaving 13 bases between. For the CDR3, the DNA is TGTGCCACCAGCAGATCCCTACAGCGAGACACCATATATTTT. This encodes CATSRSLQRDTIYF.

This chain joins TRBV18 and TRBJ2-7; D remains unclear. Germline loops: CDR1 KGHSH, CDR2 LQKENI. V lost 6 bases and J lost 2, with 14 bases in between. CDR3 size: 14 residues. The CDR3 sequence is CASSPEWSTYEQYF. The DNA of the CDR3 is TGTGCCAGCTCCCCTGAATGGAGCACCTACGAGCAGTACTTC.

The chain carries TRBV6-6 and TRBJ1-5, with a weak D call TRBD1 (6 bases). The length of the CDR3 is 14 residues. Trimming removed 2 bases at V and 6 bases at J, with 11 bases between. Per the germline V gene, CDR1 is MNHNY and CDR2 is SVGAGI (reference sequence). CDR3 sequence: CASSYGGAGQPQHF. CDR3 nucleotide sequence: TGTGCCAGCAGTTACGGGGGGGCCGGTCAGCCCCAGCATTTT.

This clone showed up just once. V gene TRBV6-5 combines with J gene TRBJ2-5; possibly TRBD1 for D (6 bases). Germline loops: CDR1 MNHEY, CDR2 SVGAGI. The CDR3 contains 14 residues. Trimming took off 8 bases at V and 2 bases at J, with 15 bases between the two ends. The CDR3 nucleotides read TGTGCCAGCGGCCAACGGGACATTCAAGAGACCCAGTACTTC. Its protein product is CASGQRDIQETQYF.

The chain has TRBV7-7 and TRBJ2-1; 7 bases align to TRBD1. Germline V gene sequence: CDR1 SSHAT, CDR2 FNYEAQ (reference sequence). V dropped 2 bases and J dropped 10; count of bases not matched to a gene: 5. CDR3 length: 13 residues. The CDR3 DNA follows: TGTGCCAGCAGCTTAAACAGGGGCAAGGAGCAGTTCTTC. Translation: CASSLNRGKEQFF.

This clone came up a few times. Additional DNA sequences in this sample encode the identical CDR3. The chain carries TRBV5-4 and TRBJ1-1; no definite D call. V was trimmed by 4 bases and J by 1 base, leaving 11 bases between them. The CDR3 spans 14 residues. Germline V gene data show CDR1 as SGHNT and CDR2 as YYREEE (reference sequence). In DNA form, the CDR3 reads TGTGCCAGCAGCCTCGGGAGAGAGAACACTGAAGCTTTCTTT. Its translation: CASSLGRENTEAFF.

The chain joins TRBV6-4 to TRBJ1-1, with D possibly being TRBD1 (5 bases). This CDR3 is built from 14 residues. The germline gives CDR1 MRHNA, CDR2 SNTAGT. V dropped 0 bases and J dropped 5 bases, with 10 bases sitting between them. CDR3 region: CASSDSDKGTEAFF. The CDR3 DNA follows: TGTGCCAGCAGTGACTCGGACAAAGGGACTGAAGCTTTCTTT.

Here the CDR3 DNA reads TGTGCCAGTAGTATGGAAGGGATCGGAAACACCATATATTTT. Encoded protein: CASSMEGIGNTIYF. The chain combines TRBV19 with TRBJ1-3; D unresolved. With 3 bases removed from V and 4 bases from J, the gap between germline ends came to 10 bases. Germline lookup yields CDR1 LNHDA and CDR2 SQIVND (reference sequence). The CDR3 loop spans 14 amino acids.

This chain joins TRBV9 and TRBJ2-3; 10 nucleotides line up with TRBD2. This CDR3 is 17 amino acids long. Unmatched junction bases numbered 5, after V lost 0 bases and J lost 1 base. CDR1 is SGDLS and CDR2 is YYNGEE in the germline V gene. CDR3 sequence (DNA): TGTGCCAGCAGCGTAGGGGCTAGCGGGGGCCGCACAGATACGCAGTATTTT. Translated, it gives CASSVGASGGRTDTQYF.

The chain recombines TRBV7-6 with TRBJ1-3; D might be TRBD1 (6 bases). V was shortened by 10 bases and J by 0 bases, with 13 bases between the two germline ends. CDR1 and CDR2 (germline): SGHVS, FNYEAQ. The CDR3 spans 14 residues. The CDR3 protein is CAIRAGVSGNTIYF. The CDR3 nucleotides are TGTGCCATTCGTGCAGGGGTCTCTGGAAACACCATATATTTT.

The genes are TRBV11-2 and TRBJ1-4; the match to TRBD1 covers 7 bases. The CDR3 covers 17 residues. In germline, CDR1 is SGHAT, CDR2 FQNNGV. V lost 0 bases, J lost 5 bases, and 9 bases stayed unmatched. The DNA for the CDR3 is TGTGCCAGCAGCTTAGATCGGACTTCCAGGGGGAATGAAAAACTGTTTTTT. Amino acid sequence: CASSLDRTSRGNEKLFF.